These 16 T cell receptor beta chains were sequenced from one sample in a study of CD4 and CD8 cells across lung adenocarcinoma regions. TCRdb re-called the PCR reads with MiXCR, one entry per CDR3 protein. The sample shows tens of thousands of distinct CDR3 sequences, almost 50% of them seen only once. The material sequenced was CD8+ T cells from the center of a lung tumor. These receptors originate from a male donor with lung adenocarcinoma. The CD4 and CD8 labels of this study may be unreliable.

This clonotype has only a few counts. The J gene is TRBJ2-7, the V gene TRBV7-2, with D tentatively TRBD1 (5 bases). The CDR3 runs to 15 residues. V was shortened by 5 bases and J by 0 bases, with 14 bases between the two germline ends. Germline CDR1 reads SGHTA; CDR2 reads FQGNSA. As DNA, the CDR3 is TGTGCCAGCAGCCCGACGACAGATAGCTCCTACGAGCAGTACTTC. The encoded protein is CASSPTTDSSYEQYF.

By share, this clonotype ranks as medium-sized (0.01 to 0.1%). V and J are TRBV27 and TRBJ2-1; TRBD1 matches 8 bases. The end of the DNA fits TRBJ2-7 better, so the J call may be wrong. CDR3 size: 14 residues. Germline V gene data show CDR1 as MNHEY and CDR2 as SMNVEV (reference sequence). DNA of the CDR3: TGTGCCAGCAGTTTACAGGGGGCATTTCGCGAGCAGTACTTC. Protein: CASSLQGAFREQYF.

In its sample, this clonotype was seen many times. The chain employs TRBV27 and TRBJ2-1, with TRBD2 matching over 7 bases. The DNA end lines up better with TRBJ2-7; the J call may be wrong. This CDR3 region has 15 residues. Germline CDR1 reads MNHEY; CDR2 reads SMNVEV (reference sequence). The CDR3 region is CASREGLSLTYEQYF. In DNA, the CDR3 is TGTGCCAGCAGGGAGGGACTATCACTCACCTACGAGCAGTACTTC.

This clonotype showed up many times. This chain uses TRBV6-5 with TRBJ1-5; 7 bases match TRBD1. Germline V gene data show CDR1 as MNHEY and CDR2 as SVGAGI. After removal of 5 bases from V and 4 bases from J, the junction contained 5 bases not matched to a gene. The CDR3 is 14 residues long. The DNA of the CDR3 is TGTGCCAGCAGTACCCAACAGGGGAATCAGCCCCAGCATTTT. Amino acids: CASSTQQGNQPQHF.

This chain connects TRBV6-1 to TRBJ2-2, with D possibly matching TRBD1 (6 bases). The J call may be incorrect, as the DNA end agrees better with TRBJ2-3. CDR1 is MNHNS and CDR2 is SASEGT in the germline V gene. This CDR3 spans 19 amino acids. CDR3 nucleotides: TGTGCCAGCAGTGAAGGGTCTGGGGCAGGGGCCCTAAACACCGGGACGCAGTATTTT. Amino acids: CASSEGSGAGALNTGTQYF.

There are many counts of this clonotype. The chain is built from TRBV6-4 and TRBJ2-1, with D possibly being TRBD2 (6 bases). The CDR3 extends over 14 amino acids. With 3 bases removed from V and 7 bases from J, the gap between germline ends came to 13 bases. Germline V CDR1 and CDR2: MRHNA, SNTAGT. Here the CDR3 DNA reads TGTGCCAGCAGTGAGGAGGGAGTGGGGAATGAGCAGTTCTTC. It translates to CASSEEGVGNEQFF.

The gene calls are TRBV7-6 and TRBJ2-5, with D hard to call. The germline V gene encodes CDR1 SGHVS and CDR2 FNYEAQ. V gave up 5 bases and J gave up 2 bases, with 12 bases separating them. This CDR3 is 14 amino acids long. The CDR3 DNA sequence: TGTGCCAGCAGCCCAACGGAGATACAAGAGACCCAGTACTTC. Amino acids: CASSPTEIQETQYF.

A remark on this clonotype: This may come from a read error, since a much larger clone is one base off. The chain carries TRBV6-1 and TRBJ2-7, with unresolved D. This CDR3 contains 13 residues. Germline V CDR1 and CDR2: MNHNS, SASEGT. The V and J ends lost 5 bases and 7 bases respectively, with 15 bases between them. DNA for the CDR3: TGTGCCAGCAGTCCTGCCCCCGAGTATGAGCAGTACTTC. Translated, it gives CASSPAPEYEQYF.

This clonotype was counted at least ten times. J is TRBJ2-3 and V is TRBV6-5; 8 nucleotides line up with TRBD2. The germline V gene encodes CDR1 MNHEY and CDR2 SVGAGI. V was clipped by 4 bases and J by 3 bases; unmatched bases: 9. The CDR3 runs to 16 residues. For the CDR3, the DNA is TGTGCCAGCAGTTGGGGTAGCGGGACAACTACAGATACGCAGTATTTT. This encodes CASSWGSGTTTDTQYF.

This clonotype was seen repeatedly, ten times or more. An end of the junction differs from the germline gene, which may be a read error. CDR3 DNA: TGTGCTAGCAGCCCAGGGGCGTTGGAGACCCAGTACTTC. It specifies CASSPGALETQYF. This rearrangement joins TRBV7-7 to TRBJ2-5, with D possibly being TRBD1 (6 bases). This CDR3 contains 13 residues. From germline, CDR1 is SSHAT and CDR2 FNYEAQ (reference sequence).

This sequence joins TRBV6-1 and TRBJ2-6, with D maybe TRBD1 (5 bases). The J call may be wrong; the DNA end is better matched by TRBJ2-5. The germline CDR1 and CDR2 sequences are MNHNS and SASEGT. This CDR3 is 15 amino acids long. The CDR3: CASGLVASGANVQYF. The CDR3 coding sequence is TGTGCCAGCGGGCTAGTCGCTTCTGGGGCCAACGTCCAGTACTTC.

V gene TRBV6-1 combines with J gene TRBJ2-1, with 8 bases identical to TRBD1. The closer fit of TRBJ2-7 to the DNA end suggests the J call may be wrong. This CDR3 is 15 amino acids long. Germline CDR1 reads MNHNS; CDR2 reads SASEGT. The CDR3 loop reads CASSAGQGVFFEQYF. The CDR3 coding sequence is TGTGCCAGCAGTGCCGGACAGGGCGTATTTTTCGAGCAGTACTTC.

This clonotype appeared a few times. At one end, the junction sequence differs from germline, possibly due to a read error. The CDR3 region has the DNA TGCGCCAGCAGTGCGATAGCGGGAGGAGCCAAAGATACGCAGTATTTC. This codes for CASSAIAGGAKDTQYF. The J gene is TRBJ2-3, the V gene TRBV10-1, with 10 positions matching TRBD2. This CDR3 comprises 16 residues. Germline-derived CDR1 and CDR2 are WNHNN and SYGVQD (reference sequence).

This clonotype was picked up many times. V is TRBV27 and J is TRBJ2-3; 7 nucleotides align to TRBD2. Germline V gene lookup returns CDR1 MNHEY and CDR2 SMNVEV (reference sequence). The trim removed 8 bases at V and 0 bases at J, leaving 8 bases unmatched. CDR3 length: 15 residues. Written as DNA, the CDR3 is TGTGCCAGCCAAAGGACTAGTCCAAGCACAGATACGCAGTATTTT. It translates to CASQRTSPSTDTQYF.

This clonotype was seen a handful of times. The chain uses TRBV24-1 and TRBJ1-5, with TRBD1 matching over 7 bases. The CDR3 totals 16 residues. Trimming at V came to 4 bases and at J to 3 bases, leaving 8 bases not matched to a gene. CDR1 KGHDR and CDR2 SFDVKD come from the germline V gene. CDR3 protein: CATSDHRQGSNQPQHF. The CDR3 coding sequence is TGTGCCACCAGTGACCATCGACAGGGTTCCAATCAGCCCCAGCATTTT.

This chain links TRBV27 with TRBJ2-3; 10 nucleotides line up with TRBD2. This CDR3 region has 17 residues. The germline V gene encodes CDR1 MNHEY and CDR2 SMNVEV (reference sequence). J was trimmed by 8 bases and V by 5 bases; bases with no gene match: 16. The CDR3 DNA reads TGTGCCAGCAGTGCCGCCCTCGCTAGAGCGGGAGGGGGTACGCAGTATTTT. Encoded protein: CASSAALARAGGGTQYF.